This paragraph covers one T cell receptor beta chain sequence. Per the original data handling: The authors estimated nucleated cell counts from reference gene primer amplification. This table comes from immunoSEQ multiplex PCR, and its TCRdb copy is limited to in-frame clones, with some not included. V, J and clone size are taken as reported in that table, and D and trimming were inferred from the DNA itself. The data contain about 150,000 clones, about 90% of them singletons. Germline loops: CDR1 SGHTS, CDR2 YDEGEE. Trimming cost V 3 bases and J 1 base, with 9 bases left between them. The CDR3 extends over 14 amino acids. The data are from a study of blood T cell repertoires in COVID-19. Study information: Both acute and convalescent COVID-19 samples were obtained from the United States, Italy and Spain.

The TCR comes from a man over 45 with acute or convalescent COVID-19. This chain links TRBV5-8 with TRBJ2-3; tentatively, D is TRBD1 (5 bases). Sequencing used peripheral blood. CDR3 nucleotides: TGTGCCAGCAGCTCAGGGCCGGGCACAGATACGCAGTATTTT. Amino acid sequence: CASSSGPGTDTQYF.